A selection of T cell receptor beta chains follows, all from one sample in a study of blood T cell repertoires in COVID-19. The data were produced by immunoSEQ multiplex PCR, yet TCRdb's version contains in-frame clones alone and is incomplete. The profile shows approximately 300,000 clones, approximately 89% of them singletons. The sequencing sample was made of PBMCs or T cells enriched from blood (not recorded which). The receptors were sampled from a woman in her twenties or thirties who had recovered from COVID-19. Both conserved end residues are part of each CDR3. Each record gives: J gene, clone size, V gene, D gene, CDR3 DNA, CDR3 protein. D genes are given only for firm matches. Clone size, where shown, is once, few, many, or a class for clones that have expanded.

j_gene: TRBJ1-1; abundance: .; v_gene: TRBV27; d_gene: .; CDR3nt: TGTGCCAGCAGCCTAATACCGGGACAAGAAGCTTTCTTT; CDR3aa: CASSLIPGQEAFF
j_gene: TRBJ1-3; abundance: .; v_gene: TRBV3-1/TRBV3-2; d_gene: .; CDR3nt: TGTGCCAGCAGCCAAGATGCGTCCGGAGGATCGGCTGGAAACACCATATATTTT; CDR3aa: CASSQDASGGSAGNTIYF
j_gene: TRBJ1-2; abundance: few; v_gene: TRBV3-1/TRBV3-2; d_gene: TRBD1; CDR3nt: TGTGCCAGCAGCCAAGGGGGACAGGGGCGGGGCTACACCTTC; CDR3aa: CASSQGGQGRGYTF
j_gene: TRBJ2-5; abundance: .; v_gene: TRBV30; d_gene: .; CDR3nt: TGTGCCTGGGGGGTTCGAGGTAGGCCGCAAGAGACCCAGTACTTC; CDR3aa: CAWGVRGRPQETQYF
j_gene: TRBJ2-7; abundance: .; v_gene: TRBV15; d_gene: .; CDR3nt: TGTGCCACCAGCAGAGGAGCCGGGGGCGAGCAGTACTTC; CDR3aa: CATSRGAGGEQYF
j_gene: TRBJ1-2; abundance: .; v_gene: TRBV9; d_gene: .; CDR3nt: TGTGCCAGCAGCGTAGAAGGCAGGGCCTATGGCTACACCTTC; CDR3aa: CASSVEGRAYGYTF
j_gene: TRBJ2-7; abundance: .; v_gene: TRBV7-2; d_gene: TRBD1; CDR3nt: TGTGCCAGCAGCTTAAATCCTGGGACAGGCCTCTACGAGCAGTACTTC; CDR3aa: CASSLNPGTGLYEQYF
j_gene: TRBJ1-2; abundance: .; v_gene: TRBV28; d_gene: .; CDR3nt: TGTGCCAGCAGTTTGGGAGGGTATGGCTACACCTTC; CDR3aa: CASSLGGYGYTF
j_gene: TRBJ2-5; abundance: .; v_gene: TRBV6-5; d_gene: TRBD2; CDR3nt: TGTGCCAGCTGTTTGGGACTAGCGTCAGAGACCCAGTACTTC; CDR3aa: CASCLGLASETQYF
j_gene: TRBJ1-1; abundance: .; v_gene: TRBV29-1; d_gene: .; CDR3nt: TGCAGCGTTGTAGGGACTCAGGACCCTATGAACACTGAAGCTTTCTTT; CDR3aa: CSVVGTQDPMNTEAFF
j_gene: TRBJ1-2; abundance: .; v_gene: TRBV6-1; d_gene: .; CDR3nt: TGTGCCAGCAGTGAACGGGGGGTCCATGGCTACACCTTC; CDR3aa: CASSERGVHGYTF
j_gene: TRBJ2-7; abundance: .; v_gene: TRBV28; d_gene: .; CDR3nt: TGTGCCAGCAGTTTATCGCAGGCCTACGAGCAGTACTTC; CDR3aa: CASSLSQAYEQYF
j_gene: TRBJ1-1; abundance: .; v_gene: TRBV19; d_gene: TRBD1; CDR3nt: TGTGCCAGTAGTATAGATAGACAGGGGGCGAACACTGAAGCTTTCTTT; CDR3aa: CASSIDRQGANTEAFF
j_gene: TRBJ1-2; abundance: once; v_gene: TRBV19; d_gene: .; CDR3nt: TGTGCCAGTAGTAAAGGCGGCTTAACGGGAGATGGCTACACCTTC; CDR3aa: CASSKGGLTGDGYTF
j_gene: TRBJ2-3; abundance: .; v_gene: TRBV9; d_gene: .; CDR3nt: TGTGCCAGCAGCGTAGGAGGGTCTCTCACAGATACGCAGTATTTT; CDR3aa: CASSVGGSLTDTQYF
j_gene: TRBJ2-7; abundance: .; v_gene: TRBV5-1; d_gene: TRBD2; CDR3nt: TGCGCCAGCAGCTTCGTACCCCGGACTAGCGGGGGGACGTCCTACGAGCAGTACTTC; CDR3aa: CASSFVPRTSGGTSYEQYF
j_gene: TRBJ1-1; abundance: .; v_gene: TRBV28; d_gene: .; CDR3nt: TGTGCCAGCAGTTTTCAGGTCTCTGAAGCTTTCTTT; CDR3aa: CASSFQVSEAFF
j_gene: TRBJ2-3; abundance: .; v_gene: TRBV7-3; d_gene: .; CDR3nt: TGTGCCAGCAGCTCCCTTTCTAGCACAGATACGCAGTATTTT; CDR3aa: CASSSLSSTDTQYF
j_gene: TRBJ1-3; abundance: .; v_gene: TRBV4-2; d_gene: .; CDR3nt: TGTGCCAGCAGCCAGTACCCGGTGAACACCATATATTTT; CDR3aa: CASSQYPVNTIYF
j_gene: TRBJ1-5; abundance: .; v_gene: TRBV19; d_gene: .; CDR3nt: TGTGCCAGTAGTATAGGAATGGACTTTAGCAATCAGCCCCAGCATTTT; CDR3aa: CASSIGMDFSNQPQHF
j_gene: TRBJ2-5; abundance: .; v_gene: TRBV12-3/TRBV12-4; d_gene: .; CDR3nt: TGTGCCAGCACACGAGAGAAACGGGAGACCCAGTACTTC; CDR3aa: CASTREKRETQYF
j_gene: TRBJ1-1; abundance: .; v_gene: TRBV27; d_gene: .; CDR3nt: TGTGCCAGCAGTTTCCGGGAGGGCACTGAAGCTTTCTTT; CDR3aa: CASSFREGTEAFF
j_gene: TRBJ2-7; abundance: once; v_gene: TRBV11-2; d_gene: TRBD1; CDR3nt: TGTGCCAGCAGCGCGTCGACAGGGTTCTACGAGCAGTACTTC; CDR3aa: CASSASTGFYEQYF
j_gene: TRBJ2-3; abundance: .; v_gene: TRBV2; d_gene: TRBD2; CDR3nt: TGTGCCAGCACGACTTTTGGGGGGGTGACAGATACGCAGTATTTT; CDR3aa: CASTTFGGVTDTQYF
j_gene: TRBJ2-1; abundance: .; v_gene: TRBV3-1/TRBV3-2; d_gene: .; CDR3nt: TGTGCCAGCAGCCCTCAGGGTTACAATGAGCAGTTCTTC; CDR3aa: CASSPQGYNEQFF
j_gene: TRBJ1-1; abundance: .; v_gene: TRBV5-1; d_gene: .; CDR3nt: TGCGCCAGCAGCTTGGGAGGAGTAGGCACTGAAGCTTTCTTT; CDR3aa: CASSLGGVGTEAFF
j_gene: TRBJ2-7; abundance: .; v_gene: TRBV7-9; d_gene: TRBD2; CDR3nt: TGTGCCAGCAGCTCGTCGGGGGGGATTAACTCCTACGAGCAGTACTTC; CDR3aa: CASSSSGGINSYEQYF
j_gene: TRBJ1-5; abundance: .; v_gene: TRBV5-1; d_gene: .; CDR3nt: TGCGCCAGCAGCTTGGCAGGGTTCAATCAGCCCCAGCATTTT; CDR3aa: CASSLAGFNQPQHF
j_gene: TRBJ1-1; abundance: .; v_gene: TRBV27; d_gene: TRBD1; CDR3nt: TGTGCCAGCAGTCCCCAGACAGGGGGCGAACCTGAAGCTTTCTTT; CDR3aa: CASSPQTGGEPEAFF
j_gene: TRBJ1-6; abundance: few; v_gene: TRBV5-1; d_gene: .; CDR3nt: TGCGCCAGCAGCTTGGTGGCAAGTCCAGATTCACCCCTCCACTTT; CDR3aa: CASSLVASPDSPLHF
j_gene: TRBJ1-5; abundance: once; v_gene: TRBV6-5; d_gene: TRBD1; CDR3nt: TGTGCCAGCAGTCGGGACAGGGAACAGCCCCAGCATTTT; CDR3aa: CASSRDREQPQHF
j_gene: TRBJ2-2; abundance: .; v_gene: TRBV19; d_gene: .; CDR3nt: TGTGCCAGTAGTAATCGACAGGTTTCGGGGACCGGGGAGCTGTTTTTT; CDR3aa: CASSNRQVSGTGELFF
j_gene: TRBJ1-2; abundance: few; v_gene: TRBV7-8; d_gene: .; CDR3nt: TGTGCCAGCAGCTTAGCTAGAGTCAGAACTATTGAGGGCTACACCTTC; CDR3aa: CASSLARVRTIEGYTF
j_gene: TRBJ2-5; abundance: few; v_gene: TRBV7-2; d_gene: TRBD2; CDR3nt: TGTGCCAGCAGCTTACTAGCGGAAGAGACCCAGTACTTC; CDR3aa: CASSLLAEETQYF
j_gene: TRBJ2-3; abundance: .; v_gene: TRBV5-1; d_gene: .; CDR3nt: TGCGCCAGCAGCTTTTTAGGAAGGGGCAAAGGAGATACGCAGTATTTT; CDR3aa: CASSFLGRGKGDTQYF
j_gene: TRBJ2-1; abundance: .; v_gene: TRBV18; d_gene: TRBD1; CDR3nt: TGTGCCAGCTCACCACGGACAGGCCCGGGGAATGAGCAGTTCTTC; CDR3aa: CASSPRTGPGNEQFF
j_gene: TRBJ1-4; abundance: .; v_gene: TRBV13; d_gene: .; CDR3nt: TGTGCCACCTCAACGGGGGGGGGTAACGAAAAACTGTTTTTT; CDR3aa: CATSTGGGNEKLFF
j_gene: TRBJ2-2; abundance: .; v_gene: TRBV4-2; d_gene: .; CDR3nt: TGTGCCAGCAGCCAAGATCCCCGGGGACACGGGGAGCTGTTTTTT; CDR3aa: CASSQDPRGHGELFF
j_gene: TRBJ2-3; abundance: .; v_gene: TRBV2; d_gene: .; CDR3nt: TGTGCCAGCAGTGAAGCCAGGAACAGGGATTACACAGATACGCAGTATTTT; CDR3aa: CASSEARNRDYTDTQYF
j_gene: TRBJ1-2; abundance: .; v_gene: TRBV4-1; d_gene: .; CDR3nt: TGCGCCAGCAGCCTTCTCGACCGGAGCCAGAGCTATGGCTACACCTTC; CDR3aa: CASSLLDRSQSYGYTF
j_gene: TRBJ1-1; abundance: once; v_gene: TRBV7-9; d_gene: .; CDR3nt: TGTGCCAGCAGCGAAAACCGGGCTTTCTTT; CDR3aa: CASSENRAFF
j_gene: TRBJ1-5; abundance: .; v_gene: TRBV4-1; d_gene: .; CDR3nt: TGCGCCAGCAGCCAATCCTTAGATCAGCCCCAGCATTTT; CDR3aa: CASSQSLDQPQHF
j_gene: TRBJ2-3; abundance: .; v_gene: TRBV5-1; d_gene: TRBD2; CDR3nt: TGCGCCAGCAGCTTGCTCAGCGGGGCAGATACGCAGTATTTT; CDR3aa: CASSLLSGADTQYF
j_gene: TRBJ1-4; abundance: .; v_gene: TRBV19; d_gene: TRBD1; CDR3nt: TGTGCCAGTAGGGATACAGGGGGCGTGGGCGAAAAACTGTTTTTT; CDR3aa: CASRDTGGVGEKLFF
j_gene: TRBJ1-1; abundance: .; v_gene: TRBV4-2; d_gene: .; CDR3nt: TGTGCCAGCAGCCAAGCGGGGGGAAGTTACACTGAAGCTTTCTTT; CDR3aa: CASSQAGGSYTEAFF